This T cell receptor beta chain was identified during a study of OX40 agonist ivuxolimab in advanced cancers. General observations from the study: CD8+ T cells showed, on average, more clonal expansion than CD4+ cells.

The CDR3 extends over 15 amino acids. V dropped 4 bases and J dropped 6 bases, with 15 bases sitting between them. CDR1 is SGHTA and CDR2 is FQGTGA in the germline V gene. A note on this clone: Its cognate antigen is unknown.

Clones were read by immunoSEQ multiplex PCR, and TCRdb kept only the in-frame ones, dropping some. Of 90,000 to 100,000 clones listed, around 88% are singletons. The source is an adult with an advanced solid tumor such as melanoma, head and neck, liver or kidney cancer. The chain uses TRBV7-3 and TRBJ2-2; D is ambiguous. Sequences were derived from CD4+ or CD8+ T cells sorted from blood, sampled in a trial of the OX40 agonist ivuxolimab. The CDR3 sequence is CASSSGSNPPGELFF. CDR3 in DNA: TGTGCCAGCAGCTCCGGTTCAAATCCGCCCGGGGAGCTGTTTTTT.